Listed here are 10 T cell receptor beta chains from one sample, sequenced in a study of T cell responses to AZD1222 COVID-19 vaccine. Sequencing used immunoSEQ multiplex PCR; TCRdb keeps in-frame clones, though not all of them. The sample lists some 150,000 clones, around 83% seen once, with 4.1% in the top ten. The sample was peripheral blood, taken on day 0 of MenACWY control vaccination. These receptors were obtained from an adult in good health.

The chain combines TRBV5-1 with TRBJ1-1, with D unclear. Germline V gene sequence: CDR1 SGHRS, CDR2 YFSETQ. V was shortened by 0 bases and J by 8 bases, with 14 bases between the two germline ends. This CDR3 is built from 14 residues. In DNA form, the CDR3 reads TGCGCCAGCAGCTTGGTGGCGGGAATGGAGGAAGCTTTCTTT. It yields the protein CASSLVAGMEEAFF.

The chain joins TRBV5-1 to TRBJ1-3; D uncertain. CDR1 and CDR2 from the germline V gene are SGHRS and YFSETQ. The CDR3 has 14 amino acids. V was clipped by 3 bases and J by 4 bases, with 11 bases between them. The CDR3 is CASSSGEGGNTIYF. CDR3 DNA: TGCGCCAGCAGCTCAGGCGAAGGGGGAAACACCATATATTTT.

The genes are TRBV19 and TRBJ1-5; tentative D call: TRBD1 (5 bases). This CDR3 has 14 amino acids. CDR1 and CDR2 from the germline V gene are LNHDA and SQIVND (reference sequence). The ends were cut back, 1 base at V and 4 bases at J, with 8 bases in the middle. The DNA for the CDR3 is TGTGCCAGTAGTATAGTGGGGCAAAATCAGCCCCAGCATTTT. This encodes CASSIVGQNQPQHF.

This chain links TRBV6-5 with TRBJ1-1, with TRBD1 as a possible D gene (6 bases). The CDR3 loop spans 13 amino acids. The V gene lost 8 bases and the J gene lost 5 bases, with 15 bases spanning the gap. In germline, CDR1 is MNHEY, CDR2 SVGAGI. The CDR3 loop is CASGGGALTEAFF. For the CDR3, the DNA is TGTGCCAGCGGGGGGGGCGCATTAACTGAAGCTTTCTTT.

V and J are TRBV11-3 and TRBJ2-3, with 7 positions matching TRBD2. The CDR3 is 17 residues long. The V segment lost 5 bases and the J segment 0 bases; nucleotides outside the gene matches: 11. Per germline, CDR1 SGHNT and CDR2 YENEEA. CDR3 amino acids: CASSGGSSSGSTDTQYF. The CDR3 DNA sequence: TGTGCCAGCAGCGGAGGGAGCTCTAGCGGTAGCACAGATACGCAGTATTTT.

The CDR3 sequence: CASREQYV. CDR3 in DNA: TGTGCCAGCAGGGAGCAGTACGTC. V gene TRBV19 combines with J gene TRBJ2-7; D is unresolved. The V and J ends lost 9 bases and 7 bases respectively, with 4 bases between them. Looked up from germline, CDR1 is LNHDA and CDR2 is SQIVND (reference sequence). The CDR3 has 8 residues.

The V and J genes are TRBV6-5 and TRBJ1-2; 7 bases agree with TRBD1. V gave up 3 bases and J gave up 0 bases; unmatched junction bases: 4. The length of the CDR3 is 15 residues. Germline CDR1 reads MNHEY; CDR2 reads SVGAGI. This CDR3 is CASSYNTGANYGYTF. The CDR3 DNA follows: TGTGCCAGCAGTTATAATACAGGGGCTAACTATGGCTACACCTTC.

The chain is built from TRBV9 and TRBJ2-1; 10 bases map to TRBD1. V lost 0 bases to trimming and J lost 8 bases; unmatched junction nucleotides: 5. Germline V gives CDR1 SGDLS, CDR2 YYNGEE. This CDR3 has 15 residues. The CDR3: CASSVVGDRGYEQFF. CDR3 nucleotides: TGTGCCAGCAGCGTAGTCGGGGACAGGGGCTATGAGCAGTTCTTC.

The chain recombines TRBV5-4 with TRBJ2-3; TRBD2 matches 15 bases. The germline gives CDR1 SGHNT, CDR2 YYREEE (reference sequence). The CDR3 spans 16 residues. The trim removed 5 bases at V and 0 bases at J, leaving 1 base unmatched. The CDR3 sequence: CASRGTSGGSTDTQYF. CDR3 nucleotide sequence: TGTGCCAGCAGGGGGACTAGCGGGGGGAGCACAGATACGCAGTATTTT. Full variable domain (remainder filled in from reference TRBV5-4 and TRBJ2-3): ETGVTQSPTHLIKTRGQQVTLRCSSQSGHNTVSWYQQALGQGPQFIFQYYREEENGRGNFPPRFSGLQFPNYSSELNVNALELDDSALYLCASRGTSGGSTDTQYFGPGTRLTVL.

V and J are TRBV30 and TRBJ1-2; D possibly corresponds to TRBD1 (6 bases). The CDR3 is 14 residues long. Germline CDR1 and CDR2: GTSNPN and SVGIG (reference sequence). Trimming took off 3 bases at V and 7 bases at J, with 18 bases between the two ends. CDR3 coding DNA: TGTGCCTGGAGGCCGTACCCCCAGGGGTCTGGCTACACCTTC. Amino acid sequence: CAWRPYPQGSGYTF.